This passage covers 3 T cell receptor beta chains from one sample sequenced in a study of cytomegalovirus exposure and HLA in healthy donors. The PCR contained 60 Vbeta and 13 Jbeta primers. Clones were sequenced by immunoSEQ multiplex PCR, and TCRdb holds only the in-frame ones, with some missing. The table records 150,000 to 200,000 clones, about 69% of them present only once. The sequenced sample was PBMCs. These TCRs come from a human donor in good health.

The chain is built from TRBV7-9 and TRBJ1-2, with TRBD1 matching 8 bases. This CDR3 is 16 amino acids long. V trimming: 6 bases; J trimming: 4 bases; junction bases outside the gene matches: 13. Per germline, CDR1 SEHNR and CDR2 FQNEAQ (reference sequence). CDR3 residues: CASSRTGLPSGYGYTF. For the CDR3, the DNA is TGTGCCAGCAGTCGGACAGGGCTACCTTCGGGCTATGGCTACACCTTC.

J is TRBJ1-1 and V is TRBV19; D remains ambiguous. V lost 10 bases and J lost 0, with 12 bases in between. Per germline, CDR1 LNHDA and CDR2 SQIVND (reference sequence). The CDR3 loop spans 13 amino acids. The CDR3 is CATGTIMNTEAFF. In nucleotides, the CDR3 is TGTGCCACAGGCACCATTATGAACACTGAAGCTTTCTTT.

The chain employs TRBV13 and TRBJ2-7, with TRBD1 matching over 8 bases. J gave up 0 bases and V 5 bases, and 6 bases lay outside the gene matches. Per germline, CDR1 PRHDT and CDR2 FYEKMQ (reference sequence). The CDR3 covers 15 residues. The CDR3 bases are TGTGCCAGCAGCACGGACAGGGCCTCCTCCTACGAGCAGTACTTC. Translating gives CASSTDRASSYEQYF.